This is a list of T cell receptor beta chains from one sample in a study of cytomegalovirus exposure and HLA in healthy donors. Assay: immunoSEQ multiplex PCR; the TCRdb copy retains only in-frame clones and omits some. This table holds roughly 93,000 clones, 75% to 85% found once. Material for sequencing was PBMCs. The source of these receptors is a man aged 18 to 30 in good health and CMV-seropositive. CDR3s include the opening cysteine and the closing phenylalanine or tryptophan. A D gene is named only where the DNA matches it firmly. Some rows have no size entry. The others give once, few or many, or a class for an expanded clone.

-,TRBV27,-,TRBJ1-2,TGTGCCAGCAGTCCGGGGAGGGGAAACTATGGCTACACCTTC,CASSPGRGNYGYTF
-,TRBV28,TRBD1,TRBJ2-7,TGTGCCAGCAGTTCCCTGCCCCAATCCGGGACAGACTACGAGCAGTACTTC,CASSSLPQSGTDYEQYF
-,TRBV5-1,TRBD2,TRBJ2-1,TGCGCCAGCAGCTTTAGCGGGGGGGGTAACAATGAGCAGTTCTTC,CASSFSGGGNNEQFF
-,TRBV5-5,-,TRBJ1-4,TGTGCCAGCAGCCGGGGTTATAATGAAAAACTGTTTTTT,CASSRGYNEKLFF
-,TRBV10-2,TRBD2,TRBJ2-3,TGCGCCAGCAGTGAGCTTAGCGGGGGATCAGATACGCAGTATTTT,CASSELSGGSDTQYF
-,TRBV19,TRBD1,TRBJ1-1,TGTGCCAGCCTAACTCCGACAGGGGGCTCTAACACTGAAGCTTTCTTT,CASLTPTGGSNTEAFF
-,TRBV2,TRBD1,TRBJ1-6,TGTGCCAGCAGTGTGACAGGGGGTAATTCACCCCTCCACTTT,CASSVTGGNSPLHF
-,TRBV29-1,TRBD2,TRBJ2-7,TGCAGCGTTGAGGGCTCTCGGGGGGGGGCGGGATACGAGCAGTACTTC,CSVEGSRGGAGYEQYF
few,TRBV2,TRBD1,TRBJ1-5,TGTGCCAGCAGTGATACCAGGGGGTTCAATCAGCCCCAGCATTTT,CASSDTRGFNQPQHF
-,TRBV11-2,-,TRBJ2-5,TGTGCCAGCAGCTTATCGGGGATGGTTGGGGAGACCCAGTACTTC,CASSLSGMVGETQYF
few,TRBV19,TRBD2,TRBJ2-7,TGTGCCAGTAGTATGGGAGGGGCCTACGAGCAGTACTTC,CASSMGGAYEQYF
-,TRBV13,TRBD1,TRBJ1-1,TGTGCCAGCAGCTTCCTCCCTACAGGGGAGAACACTGAAGCTTTCTTT,CASSFLPTGENTEAFF
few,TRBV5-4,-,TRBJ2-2,TGTGCCAGCAGCTTGTTTCAGGGGGGCACCGGGGAGCTGTTTTTT,CASSLFQGGTGELFF
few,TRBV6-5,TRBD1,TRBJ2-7,TGTGCCAGCGGGCCTCGACAGGGAAACTACGAGCAGTACTTC,CASGPRQGNYEQYF
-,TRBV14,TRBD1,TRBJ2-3,TGTGCCAGCAGCCAAGGGACAGGATACAACACAGATACGCAGTATTTT,CASSQGTGYNTDTQYF